Each of the 26 T cell receptor beta chains below was sequenced from the same sample in a study of T cells expressing NK-cell markers. Each CDR3 protein gets one entry in TCRdb, which reprocessed the 5' RACE reads and gives no DNA. Its clone listing holds 150,000 or so distinct CDR3 sequences. What was sequenced was blood T cells: a sorted CD56 or NKG2C T cell subset, CD4+ or CD8+ T cells, or bulk PBMC T cells (not recorded which). The receptors shown here come from a woman aged 45-65 years in good health.

The V gene is TRBV20-1, the J gene TRBJ2-3; the D call of TRBD2 rests on TCRdb alone, since no DNA is present to check it. This CDR3 spans 14 amino acids. The germline CDR1 and CDR2 sequences are DFQATT and SNEGSKA (reference sequence). The CDR3 reads CSAPLAGGPDTQYF.

The V call is TRBV2, the J call TRBJ2-1. Germline V CDR1 and CDR2: SNHLY, FYNNEI. The CDR3 spans 13 residues. This CDR3 is CASSERASNEQFF.

The V call is TRBV27, the J call TRBJ2-1. From germline, CDR1 is MNHEY and CDR2 SMNVEV (reference sequence). This CDR3 has 14 residues. Here the CDR3 reads CASSFGVLNNEQFF.

The chain combines TRBV7-9 with TRBJ2-1; TCRdb reports TRBD1, a call that lacks DNA to check it against. The CDR3 is 15 residues long. CDR1 SEHNR and CDR2 FQNEAQ come from the germline V gene (reference sequence). The CDR3 sequence is CASSSTGTTHNEQFF. Complete variable domain (other parts from reference TRBV7-9 and TRBJ2-1): DTGVSQNPRHKITKRGQNVTFRCDPISEHNRLYWYRQTLGQGPEFLTYFQNEAQLEKSRLLSDRFSAERPKGSFSTLEIQRTEQGDSAMYLCASSSTGTTHNEQFFGPGTRLTVL.

The chain is built from TRBV5-4 and TRBJ2-3; with no DNA, the TCRdb D assignment of TRBD1 cannot be verified. Germline assignment: CDR1 SGHNT and CDR2 YYREEE (reference sequence). This CDR3 is 12 amino acids long. The CDR3: CASSLLASRQYF.

The rearrangement links TRBV3-1 to TRBJ2-2. Germline V lookup: CDR1 LGHDT, CDR2 YNNKEL (reference sequence). There are 12 residues in the CDR3. The chain's CDR3 is CASSKVTGELFF.

Here the CDR3 reads CASSLPGLTFEQFF. The rearrangement joins TRBV12-3 or TRBV12-4 to TRBJ2-1; TCRdb picks TRBD2, but there is no DNA to check that call. The CDR3 is 14 amino acids.

The chain combines TRBV15 with TRBJ2-2; no DNA is available, so the TRBD2 call from TCRdb remains unchecked. Germline CDR1 is LNHNV and CDR2 is YYDKDF (reference sequence). This CDR3 comprises 17 residues. The CDR3 sequence: CATSRDLGTSRVGELFF. Combining the CDR3 with reference TRBV15 and TRBJ2-2 gives the whole variable domain DAMVIQNPRYQVTQFGKPVTLSCSQTLNHNVMYWYQQKSSQAPKLLFHYYDKDFNNEADTPDNFQSRRPNTSFCFLDIRSPGLGDTAMYLCATSRDLGTSRVGELFFGEGSRLTVL.

The chain uses TRBV27 and TRBJ1-1; checking the TCRdb D call of TRBD1 is not possible without DNA. CDR3 length equals 16 residues. CDR1 is MNHEY and CDR2 is SMNVEV in the germline V gene (reference sequence). The CDR3 is CASSRARDRMNTEAFF.

This rearrangement joins TRBV15 to TRBJ2-7. CDR1 is LNHNV, CDR2 YYDKDF, per germline (reference sequence). The CDR3 is made up of 13 amino acids. CDR3 protein: CATSANTLYEQYF. Variable domain in full (rest from reference TRBV15 and TRBJ2-7): DAMVIQNPRYQVTQFGKPVTLSCSQTLNHNVMYWYQQKSSQAPKLLFHYYDKDFNNEADTPDNFQSRRPNTSFCFLDIRSPGLGDTAMYLCATSANTLYEQYFGPGTRLTVT.

This chain joins TRBV11-2 and TRBJ1-2. The CDR3 spans 12 residues. CDR1 SGHAT and CDR2 FQNNGV come from the germline V gene. CDR3 protein: CASRRVGGGYTF.

The CDR3 sequence is CASSLGVLENQPQHF. This chain joins TRBV7-8 and TRBJ1-5. Germline-derived CDR1 and CDR2 are SGHVS and FQNEAQ. This CDR3 is built from 15 residues. Full variable domain (rest looked up from reference TRBV7-8 and TRBJ1-5): GAGVSQSPRYKVAKRGQDVALRCDPISGHVSLFWYQQALGQGPEFLTYFQNEAQLDKSGLPSDRFFAERPEGSVSTLKIQRTQQEDSAVYLCASSLGVLENQPQHFGDGTRLSIL.

J is TRBJ1-2 and V is TRBV5-1. Germline CDR1 is SGHRS and CDR2 is YFSETQ. The CDR3 has 14 residues. The CDR3 region is CASSLAPGGRGYTF.

The chain links TRBV7-9 to TRBJ1-5; TCRdb indicates TRBD1, and absent DNA this call remains unverified. In germline, CDR1 is SEHNR, CDR2 FQNEAQ (reference sequence). The length of the CDR3 is 14 residues. This chain's CDR3 is CASSWGEGNQPQHF. Supplemented by reference TRBV7-9 and TRBJ1-5, the full variable domain reads DTGVSQNPRHKITKRGQNVTFRCDPISEHNRLYWYRQTLGQGPEFLTYFQNEAQLEKSRLLSDRFSAERPKGSFSTLEIQRTEQGDSAMYLCASSWGEGNQPQHFGDGTRLSIL.

The chain carries TRBV3-1 and TRBJ2-1; TCRdb outputs TRBD1, but without DNA this stays unchecked. The CDR3 is made up of 12 amino acids. Germline lookup yields CDR1 LGHDT and CDR2 YNNKEL (reference sequence). The CDR3 protein is CASSQPGTAQFF.

The chain joins TRBV24-1 to TRBJ2-3; no DNA is available, so the TRBD2 call from TCRdb remains unchecked. The germline V gene encodes CDR1 KGHDR and CDR2 SFDVKD. The CDR3 spans 16 residues. CDR3: CATSDPARGDTDTQYF.

This chain uses TRBV5-1 with TRBJ2-5; TCRdb's assignment of TRBD1 cannot be checked, as there is no DNA. This CDR3 spans 14 amino acids. The germline gives CDR1 SGHRS, CDR2 YFSETQ. The CDR3 spells CASSPWTGLETQYF. The full variable domain, in which reference TRBV5-1 and TRBJ2-5 provide the parts outside the CDR3, is KAGVTQTPRYLIKTRGQQVTLSCSPISGHRSVSWYQQTPGQGLQFLFEYFSETQRNKGNFPGRFSGRQFSNSRSEMNVSTLELGDSALYLCASSPWTGLETQYFGPGTRLLVL.

The chain uses TRBV7-9 and TRBJ2-7; with no DNA, the TCRdb D assignment of TRBD1 cannot be verified. The germline V gene encodes CDR1 SEHNR and CDR2 FQNEAQ (reference sequence). This CDR3 has 14 residues. The chain's CDR3 is CASSLVDARYEQYF.

The chain carries TRBV27 and TRBJ2-1; TCRdb proposes TRBD2, but this gene call is untestable without DNA. Germline V gene sequence: CDR1 MNHEY, CDR2 SMNVEV (reference sequence). The CDR3 length is 16 residues. CDR3 sequence: CASSALGLSSYNEQFF.

CDR3 amino acids: CSVMVPPDTQYF. J is TRBJ2-3 and V is TRBV20-1. Germline assignment: CDR1 DFQATT and CDR2 SNEGSKA (reference sequence). The CDR3 sequence is 12 residues long.

The rearrangement uses TRBV3-1 and TRBJ2-1; TCRdb's D call of TRBD2 is untestable without DNA. CDR1 and CDR2 from the germline V gene are LGHDT and YNNKEL (reference sequence). The CDR3 contains 15 residues. CDR3 sequence: CASSQEGGSQDEQFF.

The chain uses TRBV5-6 and TRBJ2-5; TCRdb names TRBD2, which stays unverified in the absence of DNA. CDR3 size: 16 residues. Germline V gene sequence: CDR1 SGHDT, CDR2 YYEEEE. CDR3 sequence reads: CASSFWLAGERETQYF.

The chain has TRBV5-1 and TRBJ2-2; TCRdb outputs TRBD1, but without DNA this stays unchecked. The V gene's germline CDR1 is SGHRS and CDR2 YFSETQ. The CDR3 is 16 amino acids. The CDR3 loop is CASSIDRAQYTGELFF.

The chain joins TRBV6-1 to TRBJ2-2. Germline CDR1 MNHNS, CDR2 SASEGT. This CDR3 has 13 residues. CDR3 residues: CAAAGANTGELFF.

The gene calls are TRBV2 and TRBJ2-5; absent DNA, TCRdb's TRBD2 call cannot be checked. Germline-derived CDR1 and CDR2 are SNHLY and FYNNEI. The CDR3 has 13 residues. The CDR3 reads CASRSGSGETQYF.

The chain links TRBV25-1 to TRBJ1-1. This CDR3 spans 16 amino acids. Germline V gene lookup returns CDR1 MGHDK and CDR2 SYGVNS. Here the CDR3 reads CASSEFGREWKTEAFF. Drawing the rest from reference TRBV25-1 and TRBJ1-1, the complete variable domain is EADIYQTPRYLVIGTGKKITLECSQTMGHDKMYWYQQDPGMELHLIHYSYGVNSTEKGDLSSESTVSRIRTEHFPLTLESARPSHTSQYLCASSEFGREWKTEAFFGQGTRLTVV.